This T cell receptor (beta chain) stems from a study of T cell responses to AZD1222 COVID-19 vaccine. As for the study in general: Investigators merged groups given second doses at roughly 4 or roughly 12 weeks.

Sequenced by immunoSEQ multiplex PCR; TCRdb stores in-frame clones only, minus some. The sample records some 100,000 clones, 90% being singletons. The length of the CDR3 is 12 residues. V lost 8 bases, J lost 3 bases, and 3 bases stayed unmatched. Points from the study as a whole: White British donors predominated, females outnumbered males, and clonal diversity was possibly underestimated.

With regard to this clone: Its antigen is as yet unknown.

The TCR comes from an adult in good health. Sequenced material: peripheral blood, taken on day 0 of AZD1222 vaccination. The chain employs TRBV12-3 or TRBV12-4 and TRBJ1-1, with TRBD1 matching 7 bases. CDR3 residues: CASGTVHTEAFF. The CDR3 DNA reads as TGTGCCAGCGGGACAGTCCACACTGAAGCTTTCTTT.